These 10 T cell receptor beta chains came from one sample sequenced in a study of technical replicates of blood from several donors. Sequencing was performed with immunoSEQ multiplex PCR; in TCRdb, only in-frame clones are kept and a portion is missing. The repertoire holds more than 75,000 clones, with 85% to 95% as singletons. Input material: T cells isolated from PBMCs. These receptors came from a human donor in good health.

This chain links TRBV5-1 with TRBJ2-7, with 9 positions matching TRBD2. Trimming cost V 3 bases and J 2 bases; bases outside gene matches: 12. CDR1 is SGHRS and CDR2 is YFSETQ in the germline V gene. This CDR3 has 17 residues. CDR3: CASSSTGLAGLTYEQYF. Written as DNA, the CDR3 is TGCGCCAGCAGCTCAACGGGACTAGCAGGGTTAACCTACGAGCAGTACTTC.

The chain has TRBV27 and TRBJ2-3; TRBD1 aligns across 7 bases. From germline, CDR1 is MNHEY and CDR2 SMNVEV (reference sequence). There are 16 residues in the CDR3. Losses at the gene ends were 8 bases for V and 5 bases for J; bases not matched to a gene: 16. The CDR3, as DNA: TGTGCCAGCGGAACCAGGACAGGACAAGCGGTAGATACGCAGTATTTT. Translating gives CASGTRTGQAVDTQYF.

The V call is TRBV5-5, the J call TRBJ1-1; the D gene is possibly TRBD1 (6 bases). This CDR3 spans 12 amino acids. In germline, CDR1 is SGHKS, CDR2 YYEKEE (reference sequence). The V and J ends lost 4 bases and 7 bases respectively, with 11 bases between them. The CDR3 DNA reads as TGTGCCAGCAGCGGACAGACGGTTGAAGCTTTCTTT. As protein: CASSGQTVEAFF.

The chain employs TRBV5-4 and TRBJ2-1; 11 bases map to TRBD2. This CDR3 is 16 amino acids long. From germline, CDR1 is SGHNT and CDR2 YYREEE (reference sequence). Trimming removed 2 bases from V and 9 bases from J; junction bases left unmatched: 10. CDR3 in amino acids: CASSFIVVAGGGEQFF. CDR3 coding DNA: TGTGCCAGCAGCTTCATCGTGGTAGCGGGAGGGGGTGAGCAGTTCTTC.

The V and J genes are TRBV18 and TRBJ1-1; weak D call: TRBD1 (6 bases). Germline V gene sequence: CDR1 KGHSH, CDR2 LQKENI. CDR3 length: 15 residues. V lost 3 bases to trimming and J lost 3 bases, with 14 bases between them. CDR3 in amino acids: CASSPGGGRDTEAFF. CDR3 nucleotide sequence: TGTGCCAGCTCACCTGGGGGCGGACGGGACACTGAAGCTTTCTTT. Full variable domain (rest looked up from reference TRBV18 and TRBJ1-1): NAGVMQNPRHLVRRRGQEARLRCSPMKGHSHVYWYRQLPEEGLKFMVYLQKENIIDESGMPKERFSAEFPKEGPSILRIQQVVRGDSAAYFCASSPGGGRDTEAFFGQGTRLTVV.

The chain couples TRBV19 to TRBJ2-3, with 8 bases fitting TRBD2. This CDR3 is built from 14 residues. V trimming: 6 bases; J trimming: 9 bases; junction bases outside the gene matches: 11. From germline, CDR1 is LNHDA and CDR2 SQIVND (reference sequence). The CDR3: CASSHRLSGETQYF. The CDR3 DNA sequence: TGTGCCAGTAGCCACCGGCTTAGCGGGGAGACGCAGTATTTT.

This chain joins TRBV10-1 and TRBJ2-7, with 9 bases that match TRBD2. The CDR3 loop spans 18 amino acids. Germline trimming cut 0 bases from V and 2 bases from J; bases unmatched to any gene: 11. Germline loops: CDR1 WNHNN, CDR2 SYGVQD (reference sequence). The CDR3 DNA is TGCGCCAGCAGTGAGTCGAGAAGTCGGGCTAGCGGGACCTACGAGCAGTACTTC. Amino acid sequence: CASSESRSRASGTYEQYF.

CDR3 region: CASSLKFGGFYEQYF. The CDR3 nucleotides are TGTGCCAGCAGCTTAAAGTTCGGGGGTTTCTACGAGCAGTACTTC. The gene calls are TRBV7-8 and TRBJ2-7; TRBD2 is a possible D gene (6 bases). Germline V CDR1 and CDR2: SGHVS, FQNEAQ. The CDR3 spans 15 residues. V lost 2 bases to trimming and J lost 3 bases, with 14 bases between them.

This chain links TRBV5-1 with TRBJ1-4; 7 positions match TRBD1. After removal of 2 bases from V and 5 bases from J, the junction contained 6 bases not matched to a gene. CDR1 is SGHRS and CDR2 is YFSETQ in the germline V gene. The CDR3 length is 15 residues. CDR3 in amino acids: CASSLQGIANEKLFF. CDR3 nucleotides: TGCGCCAGCAGCTTACAGGGGATAGCGAATGAAAAACTGTTTTTT.

The chain joins TRBV7-6 to TRBJ2-5, with D unclear. Trimming took 3 bases from V and 4 from J, leaving 9 bases between them. CDR3 length equals 13 residues. Per the germline V gene, CDR1 is SGHVS and CDR2 is FNYEAQ. CDR3 DNA: TGTGCCAGCAGCTTGGCTCCCCCAGAGACCCAGTACTTC. This codes for CASSLAPPETQYF.